The TCR beta chain under discussion was sequenced for a study of blood T cells in healthy people across ages. The overall study: The template switching approach captured approximately one barcoded beta molecule for every two T cells. Whole-study findings and limits: Across the age range, TCR beta diversity per million T cells fell in a roughly linear way.

This clonotype was counted ten times or more. The antigen is unknown. Germline loops: CDR1 KGHDR, CDR2 SFDVKD. The CDR3 has 15 amino acids. Trimming shortened V by 2 bases and J by 3 bases, and 11 bases separated the two germline ends. Alongside a J-beta primer mix, a sample-barcoded 5' primer served in a second PCR lasting about 7 to 12 cycles. MiXCR, applied by TCRdb to the 5' RACE reads, yields one record per CDR3 protein. The sample lists 650,000 to 700,000 distinct CDR3 sequences, 32% occurring once. The specimen was blood. This chain connects TRBV24-1 to TRBJ2-3; TRBD2 is a possible D gene (6 bases). This TCR was sampled from a woman aged 80 or over in good health. The CDR3 DNA follows: TGTGCCACCAGTGATTGGATGGGGGGTACAGATACGCAGTATTTT. This encodes CATSDWMGGTDTQYF.